This T cell receptor (beta chain) was identified in a study of T cell changes during pregnancy in multiple sclerosis. The method was immunoSEQ multiplex PCR; TCRdb's version includes in-frame clones alone and lacks a portion of them. Of around 55,000 clones in the sample, roughly 92% are singletons; the top ten hold roughly 3.5%. V lost 0 bases and J 6 bases, leaving 12 bases between the germline ends. Germline assignment: CDR1 MNHEY and CDR2 SVGAGI. CDR3 length: 14 residues. This sample comprised CD8+ T cells from peripheral blood mononuclear cells, obtained in the third trimester of pregnancy. The clonotype comes from a female donor with multiple sclerosis, enrolled in a pregnancy study. This chain joins TRBV6-5 and TRBJ2-7, with D possibly matching TRBD1 (7 bases). The CDR3 sequence: CASSYSEGASEQYF. For the CDR3, the DNA is TGTGCCAGCAGTTACTCGGAGGGGGCGAGCGAGCAGTACTTC.